The rows below give T cell receptor beta chains drawn from one sample of a study of human T cells and chemical hapten exposure. TCRdb redid the calling of the RACE reads with MiXCR, one entry per CDR3 protein. The sample yields 50,000 to 65,000 distinct CDR3 sequences, around 9.4% seen once. Sample: whole blood, taken in connection with sensitization to the hapten diphenylcyclopropenone (DPC). The origin of the receptors is a middle-aged woman with alopecia areata. Some clones in this sample may be carry-over from other donors' samples. Each CDR3 is given with its conserved first and last residue. D genes are given only for firm matches. For some rows the clone size is stated as once, few or many, or as a class when expanded; others skip it.

. TRBJ1-3 TRBV27 . TGTGCCAGCAGCCAAGATAGGCTACGCAACACCATATATTTT CASSQDRLRNTIYF
. TRBJ2-3 TRBV7-9 many TGTGCCAGCAGCTTACGCGGCAGCACAGATACGCAGTATTTT CASSLRGSTDTQYF
TRBD2 TRBJ2-3 TRBV6-1 . TGTGCCAGCAGTGATCGCCTAGCGGGGTGGACAGATACGCAGTATTTT CASSDRLAGWTDTQYF
TRBD1 TRBJ1-5 TRBV12-3/TRBV12-4 many TGTGCCAGCAGCCTGGGGACAGGTGGCAATCAGCCCCAGCATTTT CASSLGTGGNQPQHF
TRBD1 TRBJ2-3 TRBV5-4 many TGTGCCAGCAGCGGTCGACAGGGGGCGCAGACAGATACGCAGTATTTT CASSGRQGAQTDTQYF
TRBD2 TRBJ2-1 TRBV4-2 many TGTGCCAGCAGCCAAGAGCGGGGGGGCTACAATGAGCAGTTCTTC CASSQERGGYNEQFF
TRBD1 TRBJ1-5 TRBV20-1 many TGCAGTGCAACAGGGGACCCCTATAGCAATCAGCCCCAGCATTTT CSATGDPYSNQPQHF
TRBD1 TRBJ1-1 TRBV7-9 . TGTGCCAGCAGCCAATTGGGACAGGCGAACACTGAAGCTTTCTTT CASSQLGQANTEAFF
. TRBJ1-1 TRBV20-1 many TGCAGTGCTAGGCTAGGAGTCGAAGCTTTCTTT CSARLGVEAFF
. TRBJ1-5 TRBV6-1 many TGTGCCAGCAGTGCCAAGCCTGATCAGCCCCAGCATTTT CASSAKPDQPQHF
. TRBJ2-3 TRBV11-2 . TGTGCCAGCAGCTCCCCCGATACGCAGTATTTT CASSSPDTQYF
. TRBJ2-4 TRBV11-2 many TGTGCCAGCAGGCAGGGGACCAAAAACATTCAGTACTTC CASRQGTKNIQYF
. TRBJ2-3 TRBV5-4 many TGTGCCAGCAGCTTGGTCCCAGATACGCAGTATTTT CASSLVPDTQYF
TRBD1 TRBJ2-3 TRBV4-1 . TGCGCCAGCAGCCAAGATGGGGGACAGGGGGCTAAGGATACGCAGTATTTT CASSQDGGQGAKDTQYF
TRBD2 TRBJ2-3 TRBV6-4 few TGTGCCAGCAGTGACGGCGGGGGGGCCGGAGATACGCAGTATTTT CASSDGGGAGDTQYF
TRBD2 TRBJ2-2 TRBV4-1 many TGCGCTACTCGGGGGGTTCAGCCCGGGGAGCTGTTTTTT CATRGVQPGELFF
. TRBJ1-5 TRBV5-8 many TGTGCCAGCAGCCCCTACCTAGGGACGGCTAATCAGCCCCAGCATTTT CASSPYLGTANQPQHF
. TRBJ2-1 TRBV6-5 many TGTGCCAGCAGTTACTCGATGCGGGGTAGCTCCTACAATGAGCAGTTCTTC CASSYSMRGSSYNEQFF
. TRBJ1-1 TRBV12-3/TRBV12-4 many TGTGCCAGCAGTTTGTTAGGGGCCGGGGCTGAAGCTTTCTTT CASSLLGAGAEAFF
TRBD2 TRBJ2-5 TRBV5-1 many TGCGCCAGCAGCTTTGCACCGGGGGGGCCCGAGTCCCAGTACTTC CASSFAPGGPESQYF
. TRBJ1-5 TRBV7-2 . TGTGCCAGCAGCGTTCCAGGGGTAAATCAGCCCCAGCATTTT CASSVPGVNQPQHF
. TRBJ2-2 TRBV4-2 few TGTGCCAGCAGCCAGGGGGCTGACGGGGAGCTGTTTTTT CASSQGADGELFF
. TRBJ1-2 TRBV29-1 many TGCAGCGTCGAGAGGGGGTATGGCTACACCTTC CSVERGYGYTF
. TRBJ1-1 TRBV7-2 few TGTGCCAGCAGCGCATACATGGAAACTGAAGCTTTCTTT CASSAYMETEAFF
. TRBJ1-5 TRBV6-6 many TGTGCCAGCAGTTTGAAAAGTTTTCAGCCCCAGCATTTT CASSLKSFQPQHF
. TRBJ2-1 TRBV12-3/TRBV12-4 . TGTGCCAGCAGTTTCGGGGTCAATGAGCAGTTCTTC CASSFGVNEQFF
. TRBJ1-2 TRBV20-1 many TGCAGTGCTAGAGGCGGGGAGAATAACTATGGCTACACCTTC CSARGGENNYGYTF
. TRBJ2-2 TRBV20-1 . TGCAGTGCCGGAGGGACGCAACCTTTGGCCGGGGAGCTGTTTTTT CSAGGTQPLAGELFF
TRBD1 TRBJ1-5 TRBV11-2 many TGTGCCAGCAGCGTTTTTACCGCCGGGACAGGATGGGAAGGCAATCAGCCCCAGCATTTT CASSVFTAGTGWEGNQPQHF
. TRBJ1-1 TRBV12-3/TRBV12-4 many TGTGCCAGCAGTTCCGGGAGGACTGAAGCTTTCTTT CASSSGRTEAFF
. TRBJ2-5 TRBV18 many TGTGCCAGCTCACCACGGACTGTCCAAGAGACCCAGTACTTC CASSPRTVQETQYF
. TRBJ1-6 TRBV21-1 many TGTGCCAGCAGCAAGGGGCAGGCCGAAACCTATAATTCACCCCTCCACTTT CASSKGQAETYNSPLHF
. TRBJ2-3 TRBV7-2 many TGTGCCAGCAACAATCCGGGAGATACGCAGTATTTT CASNNPGDTQYF
. TRBJ2-7 TRBV9 many TGTGCCAGCAGCGTAAGGGGCCTGGGAGAGCAGTACTTC CASSVRGLGEQYF
TRBD2 TRBJ2-3 TRBV6-4 few TGTGCCAGCAGTGACTCGACTAGCGGGGGGTACAATACGCAGTATTTT CASSDSTSGGYNTQYF
. TRBJ1-2 TRBV3-1 many TGTGCCAGCAGCCCACAGGGTCGAGGCTATGGCTACACCTTC CASSPQGRGYGYTF
TRBD2 TRBJ2-7 TRBV7-9 few TGTGCCAGCAGAGCGGGGGGTTCCTACGAGCAGTACTTC CASRAGGSYEQYF
. TRBJ2-3 TRBV7-2 many TGTGCCAGCAGCTCCCCTGGGGATAGGCGAGATACGCAGTATTTT CASSSPGDRRDTQYF
. TRBJ2-3 TRBV28 . TGTGCCAGCGCTGGCTACTCAAGGGATACGCAGTATTTT CASAGYSRDTQYF
. TRBJ1-6 TRBV7-2 many TGTGCCAGCAGCCGGGTATTCTCCTATAATTCACCCCTCCACTTT CASSRVFSYNSPLHF
TRBD2 TRBJ2-1 TRBV7-2 . TGTGCCAGCAGCTCCGGGAGGGGAAAAAATGAGCAGTTCTTC CASSSGRGKNEQFF